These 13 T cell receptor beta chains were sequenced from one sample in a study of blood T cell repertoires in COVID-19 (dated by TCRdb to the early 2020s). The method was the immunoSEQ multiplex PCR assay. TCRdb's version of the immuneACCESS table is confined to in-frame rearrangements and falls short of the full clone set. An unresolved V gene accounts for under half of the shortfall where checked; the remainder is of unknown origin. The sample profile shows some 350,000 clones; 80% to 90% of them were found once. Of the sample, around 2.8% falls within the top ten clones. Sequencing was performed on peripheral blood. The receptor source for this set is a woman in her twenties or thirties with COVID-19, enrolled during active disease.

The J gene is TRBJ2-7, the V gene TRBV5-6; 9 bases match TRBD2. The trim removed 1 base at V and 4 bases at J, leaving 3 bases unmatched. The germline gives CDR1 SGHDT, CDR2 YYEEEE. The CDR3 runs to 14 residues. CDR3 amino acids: CASSLFSGGYEQYF. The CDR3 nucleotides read TGTGCCAGCAGCTTGTTTAGCGGGGGTTACGAGCAGTACTTC.

CDR3 amino acids: CASSAQDFLAKNIQYF. The CDR3 nucleotides read TGCGCCAGCAGCGCACAGGATTTTTTAGCCAAAAACATTCAGTACTTC. V and J are TRBV5-1 and TRBJ2-4, with D perhaps matching TRBD1 (5 bases). V was shortened by 4 bases and J by 0 bases, with 14 bases between the two germline ends. The CDR3 loop spans 16 amino acids. The V gene's germline CDR1 is SGHRS and CDR2 YFSETQ.

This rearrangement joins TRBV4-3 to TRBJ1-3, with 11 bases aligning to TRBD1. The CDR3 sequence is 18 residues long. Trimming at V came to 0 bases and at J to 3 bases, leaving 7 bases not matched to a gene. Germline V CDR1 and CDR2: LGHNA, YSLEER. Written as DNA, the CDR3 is TGCGCCAGCAGCCAAGAAGTGGACAGGGGGCTCGATGGAAACACCATATATTTT. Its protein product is CASSQEVDRGLDGNTIYF.

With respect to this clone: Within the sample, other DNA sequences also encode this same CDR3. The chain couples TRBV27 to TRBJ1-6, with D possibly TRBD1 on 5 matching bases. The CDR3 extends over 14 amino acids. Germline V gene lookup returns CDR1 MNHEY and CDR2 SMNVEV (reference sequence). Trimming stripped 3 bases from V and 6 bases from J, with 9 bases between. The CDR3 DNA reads TGTGCCAGCAGTTTTGCAGGGCGTAATTCACCCCTCCACTTT. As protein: CASSFAGRNSPLHF.

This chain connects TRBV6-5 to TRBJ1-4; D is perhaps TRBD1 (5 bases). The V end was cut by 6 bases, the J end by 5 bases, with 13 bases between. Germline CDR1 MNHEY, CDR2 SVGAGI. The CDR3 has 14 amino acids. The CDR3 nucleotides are TGTGCCAGCAGCGCAGGGCGTATCAATGAAAAACTGTTTTTT. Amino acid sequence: CASSAGRINEKLFF.

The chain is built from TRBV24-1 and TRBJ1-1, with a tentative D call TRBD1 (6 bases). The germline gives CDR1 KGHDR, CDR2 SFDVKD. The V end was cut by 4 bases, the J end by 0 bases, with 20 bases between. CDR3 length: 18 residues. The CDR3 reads CATSDLTGDKTLNTEAFF. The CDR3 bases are TGTGCCACCAGTGACCTGACAGGAGACAAAACCTTGAACACTGAAGCTTTCTTT.

In DNA, the CDR3 is TGTGCCAGCAGCTTAGCTAGAGAGACCCAGTACTTC. It codes for CASSLARETQYF. The chain is built from TRBV7-2 and TRBJ2-5, with D uncertain. V gave up 0 bases and J gave up 4 bases, with 3 bases separating them. This CDR3 has 12 amino acids. Germline V gives CDR1 SGHTA, CDR2 FQGNSA.

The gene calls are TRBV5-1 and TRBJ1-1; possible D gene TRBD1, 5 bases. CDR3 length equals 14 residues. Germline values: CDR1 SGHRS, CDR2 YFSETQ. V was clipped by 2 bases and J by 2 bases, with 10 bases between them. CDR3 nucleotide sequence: TGCGCCAGCAGCTTTACACAGGAAAACACTGAAGCTTTCTTT. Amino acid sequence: CASSFTQENTEAFF.

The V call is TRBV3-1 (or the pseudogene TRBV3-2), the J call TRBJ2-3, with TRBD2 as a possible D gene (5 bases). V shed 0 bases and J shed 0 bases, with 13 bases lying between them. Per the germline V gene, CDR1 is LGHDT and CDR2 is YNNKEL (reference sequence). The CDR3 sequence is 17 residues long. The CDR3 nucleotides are TGTGCCAGCAGCCAAGAGGTCCCGGGATCTAGCACAGATACGCAGTATTTT. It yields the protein CASSQEVPGSSTDTQYF.

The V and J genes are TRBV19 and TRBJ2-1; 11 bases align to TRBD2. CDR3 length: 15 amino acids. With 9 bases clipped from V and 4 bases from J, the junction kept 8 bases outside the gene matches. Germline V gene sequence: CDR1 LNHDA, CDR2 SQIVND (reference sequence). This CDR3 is CASGLAGSGYNEQFF. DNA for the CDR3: TGTGCCAGCGGACTAGCGGGCTCGGGGTACAATGAGCAGTTCTTC.

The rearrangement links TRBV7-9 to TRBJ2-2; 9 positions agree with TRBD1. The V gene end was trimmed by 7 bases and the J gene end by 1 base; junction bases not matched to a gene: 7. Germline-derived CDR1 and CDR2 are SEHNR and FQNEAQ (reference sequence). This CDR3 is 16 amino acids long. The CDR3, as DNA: TGTGCCAGCACCCAGGTGGGACAGGGGAACACCGGGGAGCTGTTTTTT. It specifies CASTQVGQGNTGELFF.

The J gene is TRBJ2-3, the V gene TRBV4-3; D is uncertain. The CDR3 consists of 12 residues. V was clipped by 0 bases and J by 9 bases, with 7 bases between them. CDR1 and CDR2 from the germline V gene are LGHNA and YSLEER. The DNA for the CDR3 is TGCGCCAGCAGCCAAGATGGCGGAACGCAGTATTTT. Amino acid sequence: CASSQDGGTQYF.

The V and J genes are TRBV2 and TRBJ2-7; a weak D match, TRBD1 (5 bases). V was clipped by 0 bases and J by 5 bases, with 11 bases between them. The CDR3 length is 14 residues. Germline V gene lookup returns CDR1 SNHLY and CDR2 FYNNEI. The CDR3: CASSEAGRAHEQYV. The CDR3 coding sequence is TGTGCCAGCAGTGAAGCGGGCAGGGCCCACGAGCAGTACGTC.